The entry below describes one TCR beta chain. These data belong to a study of PD-L1 blockade in urothelial cancer. About the research overall: Blood analysis occurred 3 weeks (second dose) and 6 weeks after treatment start.

V lost 4 bases, J lost 7 bases, and 14 bases lay in between. This CDR3 comprises 14 residues. CDR1 is MGHDK, CDR2 SYGVNS, per germline. Generated by immunoSEQ multiplex PCR, the TCRdb table keeps only in-frame clones and is missing some. The sample yields tens of thousands of clones, 90% seen once. The specimen was PBMCs, collected around atezolizumab (anti-PD-L1) treatment. The V gene is TRBV25-1, the J gene TRBJ2-1; TRBD1 might be the D (6 bases). This receptor was taken from a man aged 55 to 70 with urothelial cancer. This CDR3 reads CASSAHRVMNEQFF. The CDR3 DNA sequence: TGTGCCAGCAGTGCCCACAGGGTTATGAATGAGCAGTTCTTC.